Listed below are T cell receptor beta chains from one sample, sequenced in a study of blood T cell repertoires in COVID-19. TCRdb keeps only in-frame clones here, not all; method: immunoSEQ multiplex PCR. The data contain 300,000 to 400,000 clones, approximately 86% of them seen just once; the ten biggest clones take up just over 7%. Input material: peripheral blood. The receptors were gathered from a woman aged 55-69 years with COVID-19, enrolled during active disease. The CDR3 runs from the conserved cysteine through the conserved F or W. D genes are given only for firm matches. Rows give clone size only sometimes, using once, few, many, or a class for an expanded clone.

v_call	clone_size	j_call	d_call	cdr3_aa	cdr3_nt
TRBV15	-	TRBJ1-3	-	CATSSRDGGNTIYF	TGTGCCACCAGCAGCAGGGATGGGGGAAACACCATATATTTT
TRBV7-9	-	TRBJ1-2	TRBD1	CASSLRQGAYGYTF	TGTGCCAGCAGCCTAAGACAGGGTGCCTATGGCTACACCTTC
TRBV6-6	-	TRBJ2-7	-	CASSYSGEQYF	TGTGCCAGCAGTTATTCGGGCGAGCAGTACTTC
TRBV11-3	-	TRBJ1-1	-	CASSLGGDFSEAFF	TGTGCCAGCAGCCTAGGTGGGGACTTTTCTGAAGCTTTCTTT
TRBV14	-	TRBJ2-5	-	CASSQRPGETQYF	TGTGCCAGCAGCCAACGGCCGGGGGAGACCCAGTACTTC
TRBV10-2	-	TRBJ1-4	-	CASSDTQGGEKLFF	TGCGCCAGCAGTGACACCCAGGGTGGGGAAAAACTGTTTTTT
TRBV19	-	TRBJ1-1	-	CASSLQGTPTEAFF	TGTGCCAGTAGTCTCCAGGGTACCCCCACTGAAGCTTTCTTT
TRBV27	-	TRBJ1-4	-	CASSRVLNEKLFF	TGTGCCAGCAGCAGGGTTCTTAATGAAAAACTGTTTTTT
TRBV29-1	once	TRBJ1-2	TRBD1	CSVEIRGQRYGYTF	TGCAGCGTTGAAATCAGGGGGCAGCGGTATGGCTACACCTTC
TRBV24-1	-	TRBJ2-5	TRBD1	CATSETGTGVETQYF	TGTGCCACCAGTGAGACCGGGACAGGGGTTGAGACCCAGTACTTC
TRBV11-2	-	TRBJ1-2	-	CASSLVAGMEGYGYTF	TGTGCCAGCAGCTTAGTCGCGGGGATGGAAGGCTATGGCTACACCTTC
TRBV5-1	-	TRBJ1-2	TRBD1	CASSFSGGGQGDGYTF	TGCGCCAGCAGCTTTTCCGGAGGGGGACAGGGTGATGGCTACACCTTC
TRBV19	-	TRBJ2-3	-	CASSMVRGTDTQYF	TGTGCCAGTAGTATGGTCCGGGGCACAGATACGCAGTATTTT
TRBV27	-	TRBJ2-1	-	CASSPRPLTIYNEQFF	TGTGCCAGCAGTCCTAGACCACTAACGATTTACAATGAGCAGTTCTTC
TRBV6-5	-	TRBJ1-4	TRBD1	CASRRTGGDEKLFF	TGTGCCAGCAGGCGGACAGGGGGCGACGAAAAACTGTTTTTT
TRBV21-1	-	TRBJ1-2	-	CASSKGGHNYGYTF	TGTGCCAGCAGCAAAGGAGGACATAACTATGGCTACACCTTC
TRBV9	-	TRBJ1-4	-	CASSVGYGRASKLFF	TGTGCCAGCAGCGTAGGTTACGGGAGGGCGTCAAAACTGTTTTTT
TRBV12-5	-	TRBJ1-2	-	CASGYDSLDYGYTF	TGTGCTAGTGGTTACGACTCCTTGGACTATGGCTACACCTTC
TRBV7-6	once	TRBJ2-7	TRBD1	CASSSRQGASYEQYF	TGTGCCAGCAGCTCCCGACAGGGTGCGTCCTACGAGCAGTACTTC
TRBV7-9	-	TRBJ2-2	TRBD1	CASSLVTGKNTGELFF	TGTGCCAGCAGCTTAGTGACAGGGAAGAACACCGGGGAGCTGTTTTTT
TRBV30	-	TRBJ2-6	TRBD2	CAWSRGGATGANVLTF	TGTGCCTGGAGTCGGGGAGGGGCGACTGGGGCCAACGTCCTGACTTTC
TRBV7-2	-	TRBJ2-7	TRBD2	CASSLGGLAGGQYF	TGTGCCAGCAGCTTAGGCGGACTAGCGGGGGGGCAGTACTTC
TRBV2	many	TRBJ1-2	-	CASSPGQGRDGYTF	TGTGCCAGCAGTCCTGGGCAGGGGAGGGATGGCTACACCTTC
TRBV5-1	-	TRBJ2-3	-	CASSSGGYTDTQYF	TGCGCCAGCAGCTCCGGGGGATACACAGATACGCAGTATTTT
TRBV3-1/TRBV3-2	-	TRBJ2-7	TRBD1	CASSQVQGALTSYEQYF	TGTGCCAGCAGCCAAGTTCAGGGGGCACTAACCTCCTACGAGCAGTACTTC
TRBV19	-	TRBJ1-1	TRBD1	CASSIGWDRARAEAFF	TGTGCCAGTAGTATAGGGTGGGACAGGGCAAGGGCTGAAGCTTTCTTT
TRBV5-1	-	TRBJ1-4	-	CASSLTATNEKLFF	TGCGCCAGCAGCTTAACAGCTACTAATGAAAAACTGTTTTTT
TRBV7-9	-	TRBJ2-7	-	CASSKRETSYEQYF	TGTGCCAGCAGCAAACGGGAAACCTCCTACGAGCAGTACTTC
TRBV6-4	-	TRBJ1-5	-	CASSKGIRGPQHF	TGTGCCAGCAGTAAGGGAATCCGGGGACCCCAGCATTTT
TRBV24-1	-	TRBJ2-1	-	CATSEPVAEQFF	TGTGCCACCAGTGAGCCCGTGGCTGAGCAGTTCTTC
TRBV10-3	-	TRBJ2-7	TRBD2	CAMSGREPDEQYF	TGTGCCATGTCGGGGAGGGAGCCTGACGAGCAGTACTTC
TRBV2	-	TRBJ2-3	TRBD2	CASRSTSLSTDTQYF	TGTGCCAGCAGGTCGACTAGCCTATCCACAGATACGCAGTATTTT
TRBV30	-	TRBJ1-2	-	CAWSRTGTRTSNYGYTF	TGTGCCTGGAGTCGAACCGGGACTCGTACCTCTAACTATGGCTACACCTTC
TRBV6-4	-	TRBJ1-2	-	CASRKLQGNHSYGYTF	TGTGCCAGCAGGAAACTACAGGGAAATCACTCCTATGGCTACACCTTC
TRBV2	many	TRBJ1-4	TRBD1	CASSGLGGTNEKLFF	TGTGCCAGCAGTGGGCTAGGGGGCACTAATGAAAAACTGTTTTTT
TRBV18	-	TRBJ2-1	TRBD1	CASSRGPAFGGGTGSDEQFF	TGTGCCAGCTCACGGGGCCCAGCCTTCGGTGGTGGGACAGGGTCGGATGAGCAGTTCTTC
TRBV29-1	once	TRBJ1-2	-	CSVDREDYGYTF	TGCAGCGTTGACAGGGAGGACTATGGCTACACCTTC
TRBV6-6	once	TRBJ2-7	-	CASSYNGYSYEQYF	TGTGCCAGCAGTTACAACGGTTACTCCTACGAGCAGTACTTC
TRBV6-1	-	TRBJ1-2	-	CASSDRVNNGYTF	TGTGCCAGCAGTGACAGGGTTAATAATGGCTACACCTTC
TRBV18	-	TRBJ2-5	-	CASSTSGETQYF	TGTGCCAGCTCAACTAGTGGAGAGACCCAGTACTTC
TRBV7-2	once	TRBJ2-1	TRBD1	CASSDEGQGTNEQFF	TGTGCCAGCAGCGATGAAGGACAGGGAACCAATGAGCAGTTCTTC
TRBV19	-	TRBJ2-3	-	CASSITITDTQYF	TGTGCCAGTAGTATTACTATCACAGATACGCAGTATTTT
TRBV7-8	-	TRBJ2-7	-	CASSLAPGSYEQYF	TGTGCCAGCAGCTTAGCGCCAGGGTCCTACGAGCAGTACTTC
TRBV10-1	-	TRBJ1-2	-	CASSERANYGYTF	TGCGCCAGCAGTGAGCGCGCGAACTATGGCTACACCTTC